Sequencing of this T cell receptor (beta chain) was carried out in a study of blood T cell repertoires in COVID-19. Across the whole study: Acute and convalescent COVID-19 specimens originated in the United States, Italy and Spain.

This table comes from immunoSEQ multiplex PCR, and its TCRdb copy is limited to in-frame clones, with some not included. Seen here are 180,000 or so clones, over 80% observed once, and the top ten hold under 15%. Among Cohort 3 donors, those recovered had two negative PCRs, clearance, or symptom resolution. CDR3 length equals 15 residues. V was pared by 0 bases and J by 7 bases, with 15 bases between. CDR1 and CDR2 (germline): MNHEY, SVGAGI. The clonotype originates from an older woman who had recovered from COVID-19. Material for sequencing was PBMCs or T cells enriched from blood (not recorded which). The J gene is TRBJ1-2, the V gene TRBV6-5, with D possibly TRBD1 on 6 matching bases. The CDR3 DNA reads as TGTGCCAGCAGTTACTCCCAGTTGGGGGCGGGTGGCTACACCTTC. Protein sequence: CASSYSQLGAGGYTF.